The present T cell receptor beta chain was sequenced within a study of blood T cell repertoires in COVID-19. Study members were between about 18 and 95 years old and lived in 24 US regions. The study assigned cohorts using participant-reported clinical history. Symptom resolution, clearance, or two negative PCRs marked donors in Cohort 3 as recovered. Measured with immunoSEQ multiplex PCR; TCRdb has only the in-frame clones, and not every one. The sample has 150,000 to 200,000 clones, 84% seen once; the top ten hold approximately 12%. This clone has only one observation. This CDR3 is built from 16 residues. Germline-derived CDR1 and CDR2 are LGHDT and YNNKEL (reference sequence). The V and J ends lost 3 bases and 8 bases respectively, with 19 bases between them.

The chain recombines TRBV3-1 (or the pseudogene TRBV3-2) with TRBJ2-2; unclear D gene. Sequenced material: PBMCs or T cells enriched from blood (not recorded which). This TCR was recovered from a middle-aged man who had recovered from COVID-19. In nucleotides, the CDR3 is TGTGCCAGCAGCCATTTAAAGGTCTCAGGTCCGGGGGAGCTGTTTTTT. Protein product: CASSHLKVSGPGELFF.